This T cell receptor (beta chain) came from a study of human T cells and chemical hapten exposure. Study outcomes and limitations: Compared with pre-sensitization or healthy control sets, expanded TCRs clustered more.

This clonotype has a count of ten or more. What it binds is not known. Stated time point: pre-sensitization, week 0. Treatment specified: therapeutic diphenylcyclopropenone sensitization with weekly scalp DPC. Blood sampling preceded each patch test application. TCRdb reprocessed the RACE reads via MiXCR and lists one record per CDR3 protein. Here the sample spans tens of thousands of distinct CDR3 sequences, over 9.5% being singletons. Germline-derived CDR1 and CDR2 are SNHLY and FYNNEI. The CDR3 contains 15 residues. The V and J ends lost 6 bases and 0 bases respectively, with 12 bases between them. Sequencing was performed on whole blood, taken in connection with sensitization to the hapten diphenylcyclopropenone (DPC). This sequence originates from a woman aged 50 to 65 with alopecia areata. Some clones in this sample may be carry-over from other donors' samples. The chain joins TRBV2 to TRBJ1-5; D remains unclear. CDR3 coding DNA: TGTGCCAGCAGCCAGCACAGAAATAGCAATCAGCCCCAGCATTTT. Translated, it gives CASSQHRNSNQPQHF.